A selection of T cell receptor beta chains follows, all from one sample in a study of blood T cell repertoires in COVID-19. Data came from immunoSEQ multiplex PCR; TCRdb stores just in-frame clones and leaves some out. The data contain some 210,000 clones, 80% to 90% of them seen just once; the ten biggest clones take up 5% to 6.5%. What was sequenced was peripheral blood. The receptors were gathered from a woman between 65 and 79 years old with active or convalescent COVID-19. Each CDR3 is given without its conserved first and last residue. D genes are given only for firm matches.

d_call	v_call	cdr3_aa
NA	TRBV24-1	ATSVHPWEVTDTQY
TRBD1	TRBV12-5	ASGVTGTGHPEQF
NA	TRBV14	ATSRYDSAGYDLSSYNEQF
NA	TRBV14	ASSPQARTTQY
NA	TRBV28	ASSLQGHSGNTIY
TRBD1	TRBV10-3	AFIKGGQEVGEQY
NA	TRBV12-5	ASGLNRAYTDTQY
TRBD2	TRBV6-4	ASKRDGSGSATGELF
TRBD1	TRBV12-3/TRBV12-4	ASSPTGEYGYT
TRBD1	TRBV18	ASSPSHTGTGPVEQY
TRBD1	TRBV18	ASSPRPPGQGIPTNEKLF
TRBD1	TRBV27	ASSKQGQSGNTIY